These 17 T cell receptor beta chains were sequenced from one sample in a study of OX40 agonist ivuxolimab in advanced cancers. Using immunoSEQ multiplex PCR, the repertoire was profiled, and TCRdb retains in-frame clones only, with some absent. The table has fewer than 85,000 clones, around 82% seen once. Source: CD4+ or CD8+ T cells sorted from blood, taken in a trial of the OX40 agonist ivuxolimab. These receptors all stem from an adult with an advanced solid tumor such as melanoma, head and neck, liver or kidney cancer.

The count of this clone is one. The CDR3 sequence is CASSLEGATEAFF. CDR3 coding DNA: TGTGCCAGCAGCTTAGAAGGGGCTACTGAAGCTTTCTTT. The chain has TRBV7-9 and TRBJ1-1; D perhaps matches TRBD1 (5 bases). The germline V gene has CDR1 SEHNR and CDR2 FQNEAQ (reference sequence). V was pared by 1 base and J by 5 bases, with 8 bases between. The CDR3 is 13 amino acids.

V usage is TRBV6-5 and J usage is TRBJ2-3; perhaps TRBD2 as D (5 bases). The V end lost 2 bases, the J end lost 3 bases, and 12 bases lay between the germline ends. The CDR3 consists of 15 residues. Per germline, CDR1 MNHEY and CDR2 SVGAGI. CDR3: CASSYRRLGTDTQYF. CDR3 bases: TGTGCCAGCAGTTACCGGAGGCTGGGTACAGATACGCAGTATTTT.

This chain connects TRBV2 to TRBJ1-3; D gene unclear. The CDR3 has 14 residues. The V gene lost 4 bases and the J gene lost 0 bases, with 7 bases spanning the gap. CDR1 is SNHLY, CDR2 FYNNEI, per germline. In DNA, the CDR3 is TGTGCCAGCAGTGGGGGAAGCTCTGGAAACACCATATATTTT. Encoded protein: CASSGGSSGNTIYF.

The rearrangement uses TRBV11-3 and TRBJ2-7, with a tentative D call TRBD1 (5 bases). Trimming took 1 base from V and 0 from J, leaving 16 bases between them. Germline lookup yields CDR1 SGHNT and CDR2 YENEEA. This CDR3 is 17 amino acids long. The CDR3 protein is CASSLARDSAPSYEQYF. In nucleotides, the CDR3 is TGTGCCAGCAGCTTAGCCCGAGACAGTGCACCCTCCTACGAGCAGTACTTC.

This rearrangement joins TRBV4-3 to TRBJ2-7, with D perhaps matching TRBD2 (5 bases). Trimming stripped 5 bases from V and 7 bases from J, with 6 bases between. CDR1 and CDR2 (germline): LGHNA, YSLEER. The CDR3 has 10 amino acids. For the CDR3, the DNA is TGCGCCAGCAGCTCGGGGGAGCAGTACTTC. It codes for CASSSGEQYF.

Here the CDR3 DNA reads TGTGCCAGCAGCGGGGGACTAGTACGAGATACGCAGTATTTT. Translation gives CASSGGLVRDTQYF. This sequence joins TRBV7-6 and TRBJ2-3; 8 bases agree with TRBD2. V shed 5 bases and J 5 bases; nucleotides not matched to a gene: 6. Germline-derived CDR1 and CDR2 are SGHVS and FNYEAQ. The CDR3 runs 14 residues.

This chain links TRBV7-6 with TRBJ1-5, with 8 bases identical to TRBD1. J gave up 6 bases and V 2 bases, and 3 bases lay outside the gene matches. This CDR3 region has 14 residues. From germline, CDR1 is SGHVS and CDR2 FNYEAQ. The CDR3 is CASSLSGGGQPQHF. CDR3 nucleotide sequence: TGTGCCAGCAGCTTATCAGGGGGCGGTCAGCCCCAGCATTTT.

The J gene is TRBJ2-5, the V gene TRBV7-2, with 8 bases fitting TRBD1. The V gene end was trimmed by 5 bases and the J gene end by 5 bases; junction bases not matched to a gene: 7. Germline CDR1 SGHTA, CDR2 FQGNSA. The CDR3 is made up of 14 amino acids. The chain's CDR3 is CASSRRTGLETQYF. The DNA for the CDR3 is TGTGCCAGCAGCCGTCGGACAGGGCTCGAGACCCAGTACTTC.

The chain combines TRBV19 with TRBJ1-5; TRBD1 agrees at 8 bases. This CDR3 spans 14 amino acids. Germline V gives CDR1 LNHDA, CDR2 SQIVND (reference sequence). Losses at the gene ends were 2 bases for V and 5 bases for J; bases not matched to a gene: 2. The CDR3 here is CASSITGGDQPQHF. Here the CDR3 DNA reads TGTGCCAGTAGTATAACAGGGGGGGATCAGCCCCAGCATTTT.

The chain recombines TRBV5-1 with TRBJ2-7; D is perhaps TRBD1 (7 bases). Trimming pared 4 bases from V and 0 bases from J, leaving 11 bases between. Germline CDR1 reads SGHRS; CDR2 reads YFSETQ. The CDR3 length is 14 residues. The CDR3 bases are TGCGCCAGCAGCCTCAGGGGGGCCTCCTACGAGCAGTACTTC. It translates to CASSLRGASYEQYF.

The chain employs TRBV4-2 and TRBJ2-3; D may match TRBD1 or TRBD2 (5 bases each). The V end lost 4 bases, the J end lost 4 bases, and 24 bases lay between the germline ends. Germline-derived CDR1 and CDR2 are LGHNA and YNFKEQ. The CDR3 length is 18 residues. The chain's CDR3 is CASSLPSGAGRAADTQYF. The CDR3 nucleotides are TGTGCCAGCAGCCTCCCGAGTGGGGCGGGTCGGGCCGCAGATACGCAGTATTTT.

The gene calls are TRBV19 and TRBJ1-1; unclear D gene. Germline V gene data show CDR1 as LNHDA and CDR2 as SQIVND (reference sequence). V lost 10 bases and J lost 1, with 10 bases in between. The CDR3 consists of 12 residues. In nucleotides, the CDR3 is TGTGCCATCCAGGCGGGGAACACTGAAGCTTTCTTT. Translation: CAIQAGNTEAFF.

The V and J genes are TRBV6-1 and TRBJ2-3; D is unclear. Germline values: CDR1 MNHNS, CDR2 SASEGT. CDR3 length equals 12 residues. The V end was cut by 6 bases, the J end by 1 base, with 5 bases between. CDR3 sequence (DNA): TGTGCCAGCAGGAAGGGCACAGATACGCAGTATTTT. It yields the protein CASRKGTDTQYF.

J is TRBJ1-6 and V is TRBV5-4; the D is unclear. The V end lost 0 bases, the J end lost 7 bases, and 8 bases lay between the germline ends. The CDR3 runs to 14 residues. The V gene's germline CDR1 is SGHNT and CDR2 YYREEE (reference sequence). The CDR3 bases are TGTGCCAGCAGCTTGGGACGGATGAATTCACCCCTCCACTTT. Its protein is CASSLGRMNSPLHF.

The chain recombines TRBV27 with TRBJ1-5, with 11 bases matching TRBD1. V shed 5 bases and J 5 bases; nucleotides not matched to a gene: 11. This CDR3 spans 17 amino acids. Per germline, CDR1 MNHEY and CDR2 SMNVEV (reference sequence). As DNA, the CDR3 is TGTGCCAGCAGTGTAGGGACAGGGGGTATAAGGGATCAGCCCCAGCATTTT. Its protein is CASSVGTGGIRDQPQHF.

The chain couples TRBV28 to TRBJ1-3, with D uncertain. Germline loops: CDR1 MDHEN, CDR2 SYDVKM. The V and J ends lost 10 bases and 2 bases respectively, with 9 bases between them. The CDR3 spans 12 residues. Here the CDR3 DNA reads TGTGCCATCCACGGAGCTGGAAACACCATATATTTT. Translating it yields CAIHGAGNTIYF.

The chain links TRBV11-2 to TRBJ1-4; D is perhaps TRBD1 (5 bases). The length of the CDR3 is 14 residues. Trimming pared 1 base from V and 7 bases from J, leaving 10 bases between. Per the germline V gene, CDR1 is SGHAT and CDR2 is FQNNGV. The CDR3 spells CASSLVGGGEKLFF. The DNA for the CDR3 is TGTGCCAGCAGCTTAGTGGGGGGAGGTGAAAAACTGTTTTTT.